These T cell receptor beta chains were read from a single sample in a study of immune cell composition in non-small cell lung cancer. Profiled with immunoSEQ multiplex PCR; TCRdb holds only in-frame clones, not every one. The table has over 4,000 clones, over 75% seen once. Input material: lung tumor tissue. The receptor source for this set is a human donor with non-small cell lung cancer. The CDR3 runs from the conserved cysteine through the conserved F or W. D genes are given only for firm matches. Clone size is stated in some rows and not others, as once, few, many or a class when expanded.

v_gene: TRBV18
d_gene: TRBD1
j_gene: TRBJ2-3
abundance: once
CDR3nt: TGTGCCAGCCGTCGACAGGGGGCTAGCACAGATACGCAGTATTTT
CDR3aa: CASRRQGASTDTQYF

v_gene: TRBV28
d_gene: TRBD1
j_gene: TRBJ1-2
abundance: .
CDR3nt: TGTGCCAGCAGTCCCGCCCGGGACAGGAGTAGAAATGGCTACACCTTC
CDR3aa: CASSPARDRSRNGYTF

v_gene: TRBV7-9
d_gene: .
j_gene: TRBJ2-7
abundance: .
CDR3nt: TGTGCCAGCAGCTTATTAGGGGATTCCTACGAGCAGTACTTC
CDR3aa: CASSLLGDSYEQYF

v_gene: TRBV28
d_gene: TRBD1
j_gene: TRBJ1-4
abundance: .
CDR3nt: TGTGCCAGCAGTCTGCAGGGGGCAGCTAATGAAAAACTGTTTTTT
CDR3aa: CASSLQGAANEKLFF

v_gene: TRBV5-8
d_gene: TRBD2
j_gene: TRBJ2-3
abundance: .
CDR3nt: TGTGCCAGCAGCTTGTACTCGGGAGGTACAGATACGCAGTATTTT
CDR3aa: CASSLYSGGTDTQYF

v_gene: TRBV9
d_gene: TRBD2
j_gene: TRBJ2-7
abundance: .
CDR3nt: TGTGCCAGCAGCGTAGGGGTTGGCGGGGGAACCTACGAGCAGTACTTC
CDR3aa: CASSVGVGGGTYEQYF

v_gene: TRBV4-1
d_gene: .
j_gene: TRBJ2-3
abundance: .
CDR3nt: TGCGCCAGCAGCACAGGTCTGGGGTTCCCAGATACGCAGTATTTT
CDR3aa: CASSTGLGFPDTQYF

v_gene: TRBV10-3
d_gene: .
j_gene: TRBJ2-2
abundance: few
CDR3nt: TGTGCCATCAGTTTGGGGGCGCGGACCGGGGAGCTGTTTTTT
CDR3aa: CAISLGARTGELFF

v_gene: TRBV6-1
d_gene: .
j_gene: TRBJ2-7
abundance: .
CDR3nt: TGTGCCAGCAGTGCCGGTGCTCCTTCTGGGGGCCAGTACTTC
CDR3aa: CASSAGAPSGGQYF

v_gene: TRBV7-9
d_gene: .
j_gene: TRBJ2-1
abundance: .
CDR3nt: TGTGCCAGCAGCTTAGATTTTTCGGGGGACGAGCAGTTCTTC
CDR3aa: CASSLDFSGDEQFF

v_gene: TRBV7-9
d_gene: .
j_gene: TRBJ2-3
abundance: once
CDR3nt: TGTGCCAGCAGCCGGGGGCTAGCGGCACCGGGAACAGATACGCAGTATTTT
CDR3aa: CASSRGLAAPGTDTQYF

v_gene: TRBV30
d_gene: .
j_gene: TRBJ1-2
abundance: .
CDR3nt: TGTGCCTGGACTCGGGACTCTTTATTGTTAGGCTACACCTTC
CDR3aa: CAWTRDSLLLGYTF

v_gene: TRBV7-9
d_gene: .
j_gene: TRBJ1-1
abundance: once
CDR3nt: TGTGCCAGCAGCCCCACGGAGGTGGGTGAAGCTTTCTTT
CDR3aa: CASSPTEVGEAFF

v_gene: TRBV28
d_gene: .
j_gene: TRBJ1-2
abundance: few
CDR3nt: TGTGCCAGCAGTTCCCCAGGTGGGGCTTCTTATGGCTACACCTTC
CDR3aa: CASSSPGGASYGYTF

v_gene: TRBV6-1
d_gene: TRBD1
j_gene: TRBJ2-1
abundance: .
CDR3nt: TGTGCCAGCAGTGTTAGACAGGGATTCGTCTACAATGAGCAGTTCTTC
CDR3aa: CASSVRQGFVYNEQFF

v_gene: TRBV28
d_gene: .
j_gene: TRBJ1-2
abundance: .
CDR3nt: TGTGCCAGCAGTTTAACCAACCAGGGGTCCTTCGCCTTC
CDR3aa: CASSLTNQGSFAF

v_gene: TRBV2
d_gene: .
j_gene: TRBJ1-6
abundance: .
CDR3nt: TGTGCCAGCCGGGAGGAGGGGGGATCACCCCTCCACTTT
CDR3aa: CASREEGGSPLHF

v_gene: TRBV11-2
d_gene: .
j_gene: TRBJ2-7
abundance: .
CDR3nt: TGTGCCAGCAGCTTAGATCTGTACGGGTTATCATCCGAGCAGTACTTC
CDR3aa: CASSLDLYGLSSEQYF

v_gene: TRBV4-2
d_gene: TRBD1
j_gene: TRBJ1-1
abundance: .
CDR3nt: TGTGCCAGCAGCCCGGACAGGGCGAACACTGAAGCTTTCTTT
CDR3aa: CASSPDRANTEAFF

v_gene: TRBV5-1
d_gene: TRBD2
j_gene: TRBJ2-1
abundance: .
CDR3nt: TGCGCCAGCAGCTTTAGCGGGAGGGCCGACAATGAGCAGTTCTTC
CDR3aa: CASSFSGRADNEQFF

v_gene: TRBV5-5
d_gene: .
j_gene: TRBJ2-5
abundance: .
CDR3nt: TGTGCCAGCAGCCATCAGCGGGCCGAACAAGAGACCCAGTACTTC
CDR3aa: CASSHQRAEQETQYF

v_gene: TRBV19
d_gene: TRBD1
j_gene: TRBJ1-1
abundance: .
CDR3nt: TGTGCCAGTAGTATAGGCCGGGACAGGGTCACTGAAGCTTTCTTT
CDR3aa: CASSIGRDRVTEAFF

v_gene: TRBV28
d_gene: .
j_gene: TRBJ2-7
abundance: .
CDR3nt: TGTGCCAGCAGTTCTACTACCATCCCTGTAAAGCAGTACTTC
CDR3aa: CASSSTTIPVKQYF

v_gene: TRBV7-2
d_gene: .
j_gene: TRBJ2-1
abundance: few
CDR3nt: TGTGCCAGCAGCTTAAACAGGGCGGTTCACAATGAGCAGTTCTTC
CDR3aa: CASSLNRAVHNEQFF

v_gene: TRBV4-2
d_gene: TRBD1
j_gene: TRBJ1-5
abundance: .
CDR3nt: TGTGCCAGCAGCCCGACAGGGACCCTTCCCCAGCATTTT
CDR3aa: CASSPTGTLPQHF

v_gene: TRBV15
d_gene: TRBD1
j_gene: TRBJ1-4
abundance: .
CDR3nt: TGTGCCACCAGCAGGCCCCCCAGGTTACAGGGGGAGGCAACTAATGAAAAACTGTTTTTT
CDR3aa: CATSRPPRLQGEATNEKLFF

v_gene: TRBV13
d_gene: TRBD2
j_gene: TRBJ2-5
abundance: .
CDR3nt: TGTGCCAGCAGCTTAAGATTAGCGGGAGGGACTAGACAAGAGACCCAGTACTTC
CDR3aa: CASSLRLAGGTRQETQYF

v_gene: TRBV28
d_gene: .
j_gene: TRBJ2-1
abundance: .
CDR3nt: TGTGCCAGCAGTCTACAGGGTTACGGGTGGTTCTTC
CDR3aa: CASSLQGYGWFF

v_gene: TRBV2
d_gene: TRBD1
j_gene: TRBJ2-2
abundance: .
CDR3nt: TGTGCCAGCAGTAAGGGACAGGGCACCGGGGAGCTGTTTTTT
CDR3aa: CASSKGQGTGELFF

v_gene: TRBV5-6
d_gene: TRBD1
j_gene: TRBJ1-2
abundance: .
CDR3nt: TGTGCCAGCAGCTCGGGACAGGGGGCTAGTGGCTACACCTTC
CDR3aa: CASSSGQGASGYTF

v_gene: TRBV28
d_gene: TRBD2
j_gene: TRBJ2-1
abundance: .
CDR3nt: TGTGCCAGCAGTTTGTCCGGGACTAGCTCCAATGAGCAGTTCTTC
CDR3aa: CASSLSGTSSNEQFF

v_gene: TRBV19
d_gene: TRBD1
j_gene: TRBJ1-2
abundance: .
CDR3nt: TGTGCCAGTACCATAGGGGGCCTGCAAGTAGGACGTGGCTACACCTTC
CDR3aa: CASTIGGLQVGRGYTF

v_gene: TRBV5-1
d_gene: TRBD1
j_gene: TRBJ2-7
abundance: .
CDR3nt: TGCGCCAGCAGCCAAGACCGGGACAGACCGTCTTACGAGCAGTACTTC
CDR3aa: CASSQDRDRPSYEQYF

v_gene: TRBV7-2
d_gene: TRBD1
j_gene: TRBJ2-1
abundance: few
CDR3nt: TGTGCCAGCAGCTTTAAGACAGGGGGGACTGAGCAGTTCTTC
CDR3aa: CASSFKTGGTEQFF

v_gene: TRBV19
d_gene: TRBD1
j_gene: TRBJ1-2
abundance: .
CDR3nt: TGTGCCAGTGACCAGGGGGACTATGGCTACACCTTC
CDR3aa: CASDQGDYGYTF

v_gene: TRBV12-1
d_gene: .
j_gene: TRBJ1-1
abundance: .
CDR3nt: TGTGCCAGCAGCCGCAAGACAGGGCAGAACACTGAAGCTTTCTTT
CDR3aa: CASSRKTGQNTEAFF

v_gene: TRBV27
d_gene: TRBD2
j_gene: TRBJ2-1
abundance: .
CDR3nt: TGTGCCAGCAGTTTATCGGCGGGAGCCTCCTACAATGAGCAGTTCTTC
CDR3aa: CASSLSAGASYNEQFF

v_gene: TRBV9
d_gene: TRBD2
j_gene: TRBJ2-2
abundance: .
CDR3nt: TGTGCCAGCAGCGTACCCCTCGGAGGTAGCGGGGAGAGGGACACCGGGGAGCTGTTTTTT
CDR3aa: CASSVPLGGSGERDTGELFF

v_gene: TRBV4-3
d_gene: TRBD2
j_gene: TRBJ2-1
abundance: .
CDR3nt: TGCGCCAGCAGCGCACGACATGGACTAGCGGGAGTCCTAAGCTCCTACAATGAGCAGTTCTTC
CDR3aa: CASSARHGLAGVLSSYNEQFF

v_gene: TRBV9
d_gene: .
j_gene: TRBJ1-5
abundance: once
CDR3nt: TGTGCCAGCAGCCCTACAGGGTCACGCAATCAGCCCCAGCATTTT
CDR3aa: CASSPTGSRNQPQHF

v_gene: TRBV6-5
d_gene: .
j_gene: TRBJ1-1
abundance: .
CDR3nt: TGTGCCAGCAGTTACACCTTCGGGGGATCAGTATCGGAAGCTTTCTTT
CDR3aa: CASSYTFGGSVSEAFF

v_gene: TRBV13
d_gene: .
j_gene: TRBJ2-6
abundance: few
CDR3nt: TGTGCCAGCAGTATCTCTGGGGCCAACGTCCTGACTTTC
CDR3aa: CASSISGANVLTF

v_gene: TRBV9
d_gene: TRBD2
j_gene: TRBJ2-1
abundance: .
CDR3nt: TGTGCCAGCAGCGTCGCGGGGGAGCCCCTCAATGAGCAGTTCTTC
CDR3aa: CASSVAGEPLNEQFF

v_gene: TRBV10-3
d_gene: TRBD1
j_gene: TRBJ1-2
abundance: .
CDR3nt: TGTGCCATCCAAGGGACAGGGGTAAATGGCTACACCTTC
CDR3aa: CAIQGTGVNGYTF

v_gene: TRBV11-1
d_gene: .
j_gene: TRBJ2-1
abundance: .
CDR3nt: TGTGCCAGCAGCCCGGGACTTAACAATGAGCAGTTCTTC
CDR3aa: CASSPGLNNEQFF

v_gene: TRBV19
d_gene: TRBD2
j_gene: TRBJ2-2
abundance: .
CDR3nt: TGTGCCAGTAAAAATCCGGGCGGCGGGAGGGGGCGAGGCACCGGGGAGCTGTTTTTT
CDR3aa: CASKNPGGGRGRGTGELFF

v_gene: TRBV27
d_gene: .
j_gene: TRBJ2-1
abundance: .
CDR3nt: TGTGCCAGTCGTACAGGTGCTATCAATGAGCAGTTCTTC
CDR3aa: CASRTGAINEQFF

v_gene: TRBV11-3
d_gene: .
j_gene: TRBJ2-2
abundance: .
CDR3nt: TGTGCCAGCAGCTTAGTTCCGGGAGCGGACACCGGGGAGCTGTTTTTT
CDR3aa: CASSLVPGADTGELFF

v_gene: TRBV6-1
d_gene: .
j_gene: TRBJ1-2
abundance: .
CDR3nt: TGTGCCAGCAGCAAGGACAGCTACTATGGCTACACCTTC
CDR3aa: CASSKDSYYGYTF

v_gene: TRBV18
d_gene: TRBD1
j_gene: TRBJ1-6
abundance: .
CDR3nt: TGTGCCAGCTCCGGGACAGGGAATTCACCCCTCCACTTT
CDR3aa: CASSGTGNSPLHF

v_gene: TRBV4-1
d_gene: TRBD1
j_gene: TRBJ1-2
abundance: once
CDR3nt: TGCGCCAGCAGCCAAGATTTCGGGACAGGGGGCGCGGCCGGCTACACCTTC
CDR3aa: CASSQDFGTGGAAGYTF

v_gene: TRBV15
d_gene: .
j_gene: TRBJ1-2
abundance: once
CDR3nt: TGTGCCACGGGCGGGGGATTCTATGGCTACACCTTC
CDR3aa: CATGGGFYGYTF

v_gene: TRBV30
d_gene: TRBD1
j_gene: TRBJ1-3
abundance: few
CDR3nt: TGTGCCTGGGCTCAGGGGGCTGGTGGAAACACCATATATTTT
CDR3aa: CAWAQGAGGNTIYF

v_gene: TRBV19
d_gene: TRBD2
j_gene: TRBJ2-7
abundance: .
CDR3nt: TGTGCCTCCTCTCTCGGGGCTAGCGGGACCTACGAGCAGTACTTC
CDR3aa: CASSLGASGTYEQYF

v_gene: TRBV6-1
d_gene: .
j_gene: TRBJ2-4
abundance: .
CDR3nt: TGTGCCAGCAGTGCCGCCGTAGCGAGGACCGCAGGACTAGCCAAAAACATTCAGTACTTC
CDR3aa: CASSAAVARTAGLAKNIQYF

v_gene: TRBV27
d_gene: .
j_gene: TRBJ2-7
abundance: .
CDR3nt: TGTGCCAGCAGCCCTCTTTTTTCCTACGAGCAGTACTTC
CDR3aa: CASSPLFSYEQYF

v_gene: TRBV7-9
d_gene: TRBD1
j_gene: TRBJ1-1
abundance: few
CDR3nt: TGTGCCAGCAGACCGGGACAGTCGAACACTGAAGCTTTCTTT
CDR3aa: CASRPGQSNTEAFF

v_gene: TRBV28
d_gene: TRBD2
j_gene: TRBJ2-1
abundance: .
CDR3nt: TGTGCCAGCAGTGGGACGGGAGGGAGCTACAATGAGCAGTTCTTC
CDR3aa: CASSGTGGSYNEQFF

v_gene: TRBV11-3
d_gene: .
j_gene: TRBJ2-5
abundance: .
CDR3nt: TGTGCCAGCAGCCAGCGAGGTGGGGAGACCCAGTACTTC
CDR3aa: CASSQRGGETQYF

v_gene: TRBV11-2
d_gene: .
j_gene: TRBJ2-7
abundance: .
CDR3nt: TGTGCCAGCAGCTTAGATCGGGAAAACCAGTACTACGAGCAGTACTTC
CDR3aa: CASSLDRENQYYEQYF